Following are 21 T cell receptor beta chains from one sample sequenced in a study of tissue T cells after allogeneic stem cell transplantation. Generated by immunoSEQ multiplex PCR, the TCRdb table keeps only in-frame clones and is missing some. The table has 650 to 800 clones, 35% to 50% seen once. The sequences come from duodenal tissue, collected at autopsy. These receptors all come from a female patient aged 40-69 years with steroid-refractory graft-versus-host disease after an allogeneic stem cell transplant. The graft donor may have given rise to some T cells.

V and J are TRBV19 and TRBJ1-6; D remains unclear. The ends were cut back, 8 bases at V and 8 bases at J, with 19 bases in the middle. The germline V gene has CDR1 LNHDA and CDR2 SQIVND (reference sequence). The length of the CDR3 is 15 residues. The CDR3 spells CASSPDRGFYSPLHF. CDR3 nucleotides: TGTGCCAGTTCCCCGGACCGGGGTTTTTATTCACCCCTCCACTTT. The full variable domain, rest sourced from reference TRBV19 and TRBJ1-6, is DGGITQSPKYLFRKEGQNVTLSCEQNLNHDAMYWYRQDPGQGLRLIYYSQIVNDFQKGDIAEGYSVSREKKESFPLTVTSAQKNPTAFYLCASSPDRGFYSPLHFGNGTRLTVT.

This chain joins TRBV12-3 or TRBV12-4 and TRBJ2-3; D is unresolved. This CDR3 has 12 amino acids. V lost 3 bases and J lost 5, with 6 bases in between. CDR3 residues: CASSFIRDTQYF. The DNA of the CDR3 is TGTGCCAGCAGTTTTATTAGAGATACGCAGTATTTT.

Only one count was recorded for this clone. The rearrangement joins TRBV3-1 (or the pseudogene TRBV3-2) to TRBJ2-5, with D possibly being TRBD2 (5 bases). This CDR3 spans 14 amino acids. Trimming stripped 5 bases from V and 5 bases from J, with 15 bases between. Looked up from germline, CDR1 is LGHDT and CDR2 is YNNKEL (reference sequence). CDR3 nucleotide sequence: TGTGCCAGCAGCTCTACGGGGAACCCCGAGACCCAGTACTTC. It encodes CASSSTGNPETQYF.

By share, this clone counts as large. The chain carries TRBV19 and TRBJ1-4; D is uncertain. This CDR3 is 15 amino acids long. Trimming took 5 bases from V and 0 from J, leaving 10 bases between them. CDR1 and CDR2 from the germline V gene are LNHDA and SQIVND (reference sequence). In DNA form, the CDR3 reads TGTGCCAGTAGTCGGCTTTCTTCAACTAATGAAAAACTGTTTTTT. Residues: CASSRLSSTNEKLFF.

The chain employs TRBV7-9 and TRBJ2-2; 8 bases are shared with TRBD1. This CDR3 is 18 amino acids long. Germline V gene sequence: CDR1 SEHNR, CDR2 FQNEAQ (reference sequence). Germline trimming cut 4 bases from V and 4 bases from J; bases unmatched to any gene: 14. For the CDR3, the DNA is TGTGCCAGCAGCTCTCCCTTATCCGGGACAGGCGGCACCGGGGAGCTGTTTTTT. It yields the protein CASSSPLSGTGGTGELFF.

The CDR3 nucleotides are TGTGCCAGTACCCAGAACGGAGGCTACACCTTC. This encodes CASTQNGGYTF. The genes are TRBV19 and TRBJ1-2; D not certain. Trimming pared 7 bases from V and 8 bases from J, leaving 11 bases between. The V gene's germline CDR1 is LNHDA and CDR2 SQIVND (reference sequence). This CDR3 spans 11 amino acids.

This clone has only one observation. As DNA, the CDR3 is TGTGCCAGCAGGACTGCTAACACTGAAGCTTTCTTT. Translation gives CASRTANTEAFF. The chain has TRBV6-5 and TRBJ1-1; no clear D gene. Between the trimmed V and J ends, which lost 6 bases and 2 bases, there was a span of 7 bases. The CDR3 totals 12 residues. Germline-derived CDR1 and CDR2 are MNHEY and SVGAGI.

This clone was observed a few times. The chain is built from TRBV5-1 and TRBJ2-3, with TRBD2 matching over 7 bases. The trim removed 8 bases at V and 6 bases at J, leaving 9 bases unmatched. This CDR3 has 13 amino acids. Per germline, CDR1 SGHRS and CDR2 YFSETQ. The CDR3 is CASGSGGGDTQYF. DNA of the CDR3: TGCGCCAGTGGTTCGGGAGGAGGTGATACGCAGTATTTT.

The J gene is TRBJ1-6, the V gene TRBV7-2, with unresolved D. In germline, CDR1 is SGHTA, CDR2 FQGNSA. The CDR3 spans 16 residues. Trimming cost V 5 bases and J 5 bases, with 16 bases left between them. CDR3 protein: CASSPVSYVHNSPLHF. CDR3 sequence (DNA): TGTGCCAGCAGCCCCGTGAGCTACGTCCATAATTCACCCCTCCACTTT.

The chain links TRBV7-6 to TRBJ2-5; TRBD2 agrees at 8 bases. The ends lost 3 bases at V and 5 bases at J; junction bases unmatched: 8. The length of the CDR3 is 15 residues. The germline V gene encodes CDR1 SGHVS and CDR2 FNYEAQ. The CDR3 sequence is CASSFTGTRGETQYF. The CDR3 DNA is TGTGCCAGCAGCTTTACCGGGACTAGGGGCGAGACCCAGTACTTC.

By frequency in the sample, this clone is large. The J gene is TRBJ1-4, the V gene TRBV4-2; 7 positions agree with TRBD1. CDR3 length: 13 amino acids. V shed 8 bases and J 7 bases; nucleotides not matched to a gene: 7. From germline, CDR1 is LGHNA and CDR2 YNFKEQ. CDR3 DNA: TGTGCCAGCGGGCGACAGGGCCGTGAAAAACTGTTTTTT. Translation: CASGRQGREKLFF.

The J gene is TRBJ1-1, the V gene TRBV9; perhaps TRBD1 as D (6 bases). The ends were cut back, 3 bases at V and 3 bases at J, with 15 bases in the middle. The germline V gene has CDR1 SGDLS and CDR2 YYNGEE. This CDR3 spans 15 amino acids. CDR3 amino acids: CASSEQGSPHTEAFF. CDR3 nucleotides: TGTGCCAGCAGCGAGCAGGGGTCTCCTCACACTGAAGCTTTCTTT.

In this sample, this clone turned up a few times. The genes are TRBV5-5 and TRBJ2-5; TRBD1 matches 7 bases. Trimming removed 4 bases from V and 5 bases from J; junction bases left unmatched: 5. From germline, CDR1 is SGHKS and CDR2 YYEKEE (reference sequence). CDR3 length: 13 amino acids. The CDR3, as DNA: TGTGCCAGCAGCCGGGGCAGGGGGGAGACCCAGTACTTC. Protein sequence: CASSRGRGETQYF.

The chain couples TRBV6-5 to TRBJ2-2, with TRBD1 matching over 7 bases. The CDR3 sequence is 13 residues long. CDR1 and CDR2 from the germline V gene are MNHEY and SVGAGI. J lost 1 base, V lost 8 bases, and 1 base had no gene match. CDR3 sequence (DNA): TGTGCCAGCCGACAGGGGAACACCGGGGAGCTGTTTTTT. As protein: CASRQGNTGELFF.

This clone was detected only a few times. J is TRBJ2-3 and V is TRBV9; 12 bases agree with TRBD1. This CDR3 is built from 16 residues. V was clipped by 4 bases and J by 7 bases; unmatched bases: 10. Germline loops: CDR1 SGDLS, CDR2 YYNGEE. For the CDR3, the DNA is TGTGCCAGCAGCACCATCCTGGGACAGGGGGCGTATACGCAGTATTTT. Translating gives CASSTILGQGAYTQYF.

This clone was seen a handful of times. This chain links TRBV6-6 with TRBJ2-2; TRBD1 or TRBD2 may be the D gene (5 bases each). Germline CDR1 MNHNY, CDR2 SVGAGI (reference sequence). The CDR3 sequence is 16 residues long. The germline V and J ends were trimmed by 6 bases and 0 bases, with 14 bases remaining between them. The CDR3 is CASSRTGTSNTGELFF. CDR3 DNA sequence: TGTGCCAGCAGCCGAACCGGGACCTCGAACACCGGGGAGCTGTTTTTT.

The chain employs TRBV9 and TRBJ2-5, with D hard to call. This CDR3 spans 15 amino acids. The V end was cut by 0 bases, the J end by 5 bases, with 14 bases between. Germline CDR1 is SGDLS and CDR2 is YYNGEE. CDR3 nucleotides: TGTGCCAGCAGCGTAGGGTCCAAGTCTACGGAGACCCAGTACTTC. This translates into CASSVGSKSTETQYF. The full variable domain, with the rest looked up from reference TRBV9 and TRBJ2-5, is DSGVTQTPKHLITATGQRVTLRCSPRSGDLSVYWYQQSLDQGLQFLIQYYNGEERAKGNILERFSAQQFPDLHSELNLSSLELGDSALYFCASSVGSKSTETQYFGPGTRLLVL.

The V gene is TRBV30, the J gene TRBJ1-2, with a tentative D call TRBD1 (5 bases). Trimming stripped 5 bases from V and 6 bases from J, with 16 bases between. Germline loops: CDR1 GTSNPN, CDR2 SVGIG (reference sequence). The CDR3 contains 13 residues. CDR3 DNA sequence: TGTGCCTGGGGGGACGGACGAGCTAATGGCTACACCTTC. As protein: CAWGDGRANGYTF.

The rearrangement joins TRBV9 to TRBJ1-5; D possibly corresponds to TRBD1 (5 bases). Trimming pared 3 bases from V and 7 bases from J, leaving 11 bases between. Germline V lookup: CDR1 SGDLS, CDR2 YYNGEE. This CDR3 has 13 residues. The CDR3 loop reads CASSAGRGQPQHF. The CDR3 region has the DNA TGTGCCAGCAGCGCCGGAAGGGGCCAGCCCCAGCATTTT.

This chain uses TRBV28 with TRBJ1-5; tentative D call: TRBD1 (5 bases). The germline gives CDR1 MDHEN, CDR2 SYDVKM. The length of the CDR3 is 15 residues. V was clipped by 7 bases and J by 2 bases, with 15 bases between them. The CDR3 bases are TGTGCCAGCAAGTCGGGAGGGGAGGGCAATCAGCCCCAGCATTTT. As protein: CASKSGGEGNQPQHF.

This chain connects TRBV18 to TRBJ1-5, with 7 bases lining up with TRBD1. CDR1 and CDR2 (germline): KGHSH, LQKENI. J gave up 7 bases and V 4 bases, and 13 bases lay outside the gene matches. The CDR3 length is 16 residues. CDR3 in amino acids: CASSLYPDRTRQPQHF. The CDR3 region has the DNA TGTGCCAGCTCACTTTATCCGGACAGGACGAGACAGCCCCAGCATTTT.